Shown below are 9 T cell receptor beta chains from a single sample sequenced in a study of Ad26.COV2.S vaccination and SARS-CoV-2 variants. Documented treatment: around 19 received Ad26.COV2.S at low or high dose, single or two shots; a few received placebo; per-sample allocation not given. Following the first vaccine or placebo injection, samples were taken on day 63. Clones were read by immunoSEQ multiplex PCR, and TCRdb kept only the in-frame ones, dropping some. The table lists 350,000 to 500,000 clones, about nine tenths of them singletons. The source material was peripheral blood, sampled in a trial of Ad26.COV2.S vaccine versus placebo. These receptors originate from a person aged 18-65 years who received the Ad26.COV2.S COVID-19 vaccine or a placebo.

The V call is TRBV7-8, the J call TRBJ1-2; D is ambiguous. Germline loops: CDR1 SGHVS, CDR2 FQNEAQ. V dropped 4 bases and J dropped 5 bases, with 17 bases sitting between them. This CDR3 has 15 amino acids. The CDR3: CASSYRPEDLYGYTF. CDR3 in DNA: TGTGCCAGCAGCTACCGCCCTGAGGACCTTTATGGCTACACCTTC.

This chain links TRBV9 with TRBJ2-3; the match to TRBD2 covers 9 bases. Unmatched junction bases numbered 3, after V lost 5 bases and J lost 5 bases. Germline lookup yields CDR1 SGDLS and CDR2 YYNGEE. The CDR3 loop spans 13 amino acids. This chain's CDR3 is CASRAGGGDTQYF. The DNA for the CDR3 is TGTGCCAGCAGGGCGGGAGGGGGAGATACGCAGTATTTT.

The chain links TRBV11-3 to TRBJ2-1; D is perhaps TRBD1 (5 bases). The CDR3 has 17 residues. From germline, CDR1 is SGHNT and CDR2 YENEEA. V was clipped by 1 base and J by 6 bases, with 19 bases between them. DNA of the CDR3: TGTGCCAGCAGCTTAGGTTCCCAGGGTTTGCCTCTCAATGAGCAGTTCTTC. Translation gives CASSLGSQGLPLNEQFF.

This chain uses TRBV6-2 or TRBV6-3 with TRBJ2-4; D is unresolved. The V end lost 0 bases, the J end lost 9 bases, and 3 bases lay between the germline ends. The CDR3 has 11 amino acids. Germline CDR1 is MNHEY and CDR2 is SVGEGT. The CDR3 DNA sequence: TGTGCCAGCAGTTACTCCGGCATTCAGTACTTC. Protein: CASSYSGIQYF.

The chain has TRBV7-9 and TRBJ2-1; D is perhaps TRBD2 (5 bases). The CDR3 is 15 amino acids. In germline, CDR1 is SEHNR, CDR2 FQNEAQ (reference sequence). Trimming removed 1 base from V and 5 bases from J, with 12 bases in between. CDR3 DNA: TGTGCCAGCAGCTTAGTCAGCGGACTCCACAATGAGCAGTTCTTC. The encoded protein is CASSLVSGLHNEQFF.

CDR3 sequence: CASSSGTEALYGYTF. CDR3 nucleotides: TGTGCCAGCAGCTCCGGGACAGAGGCCCTTTATGGCTACACCTTC. The V call is TRBV5-6, the J call TRBJ1-2; 7 nucleotides align to TRBD1. After removal of 3 bases from V and 5 bases from J, the junction contained 10 bases not matched to a gene. The CDR3 covers 15 residues. The V gene's germline CDR1 is SGHDT and CDR2 YYEEEE. The full variable domain, completed using reference TRBV5-6 and TRBJ1-2, is DAGVTQSPTHLIKTRGQQVTLRCSPKSGHDTVSWYQQALGQGPQFIFQYYEEEERQRGNFPDRFSGHQFPNYSSELNVNALLLGDSALYLCASSSGTEALYGYTFGSGTRLTVV.

This clone showed up just a few times. The rearrangement links TRBV2 to TRBJ2-7, with 8 bases lining up with TRBD1. The CDR3 runs 14 residues. Unmatched junction bases numbered 4, after V lost 6 bases and J lost 0 bases. The germline V gene encodes CDR1 SNHLY and CDR2 FYNNEI. The CDR3 region is CASRMTGASYEQYF. CDR3 nucleotides: TGTGCCAGCAGAATGACAGGGGCCTCCTACGAGCAGTACTTC.

The genes are TRBV25-1 and TRBJ2-1; weak D call: TRBD2 (6 bases). Trimming removed 3 bases from V and 4 bases from J, with 7 bases in between. The CDR3 covers 13 residues. From germline, CDR1 is MGHDK and CDR2 SYGVNS. CDR3 nucleotide sequence: TGTGCCAGCAGTGAGACTAGTTACAATGAGCAGTTCTTC. Its protein is CASSETSYNEQFF.

This chain joins TRBV7-3 and TRBJ2-1, with TRBD2 as a possible D gene (5 bases). Germline CDR1 is SGHTA and CDR2 is FQGTGA. CDR3 length: 16 residues. V gave up 0 bases and J gave up 9 bases, with 18 bases separating them. CDR3 sequence (DNA): TGTGCCAGCAGCTTAACGGGCGGAGCTCGGGGTTCTGAGCAGTTCTTC. Translated, it gives CASSLTGGARGSEQFF.